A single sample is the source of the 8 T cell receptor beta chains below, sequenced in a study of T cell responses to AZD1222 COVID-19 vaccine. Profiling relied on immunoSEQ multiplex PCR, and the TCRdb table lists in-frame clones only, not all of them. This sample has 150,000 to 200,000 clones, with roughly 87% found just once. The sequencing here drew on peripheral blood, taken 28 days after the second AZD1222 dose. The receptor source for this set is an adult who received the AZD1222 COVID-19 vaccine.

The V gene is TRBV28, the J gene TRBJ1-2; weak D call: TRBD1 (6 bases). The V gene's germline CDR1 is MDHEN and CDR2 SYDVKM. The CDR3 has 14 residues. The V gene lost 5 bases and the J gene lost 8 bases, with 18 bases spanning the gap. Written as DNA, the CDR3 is TGTGCCAGCAGTAATAACAGGGCAGTGGCAGGCTACACCTTC. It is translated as CASSNNRAVAGYTF.

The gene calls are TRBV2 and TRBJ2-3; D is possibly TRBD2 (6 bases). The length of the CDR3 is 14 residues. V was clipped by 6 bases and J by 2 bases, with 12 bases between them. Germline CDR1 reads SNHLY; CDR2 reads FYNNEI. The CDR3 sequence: CASRGDFLTDTQYF. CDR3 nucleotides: TGTGCCAGCAGGGGGGACTTCCTCACAGATACGCAGTATTTT. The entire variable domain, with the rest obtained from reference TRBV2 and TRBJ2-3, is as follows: EPEVTQTPSHQVTQMGQEVILRCVPISNHLYFYWYRQILGQKVEFLVSFYNNEISEKSEIFDDQFSVERPDGSNFTLKIRSTKLEDSAMYFCASRGDFLTDTQYFGPGTRLTVL.

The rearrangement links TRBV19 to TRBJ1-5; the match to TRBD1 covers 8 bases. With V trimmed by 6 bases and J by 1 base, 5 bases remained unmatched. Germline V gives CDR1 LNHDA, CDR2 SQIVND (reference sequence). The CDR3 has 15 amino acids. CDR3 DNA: TGTGCCAGTAGAGACAGGGGTAGGAGCAATCAGCCCCAGCATTTT. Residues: CASRDRGRSNQPQHF.

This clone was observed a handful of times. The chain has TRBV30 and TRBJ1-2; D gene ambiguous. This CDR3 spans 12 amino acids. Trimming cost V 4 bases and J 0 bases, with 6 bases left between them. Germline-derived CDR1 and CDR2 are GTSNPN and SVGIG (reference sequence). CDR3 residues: CAWMTANYGYTF. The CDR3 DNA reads TGTGCCTGGATGACCGCTAACTATGGCTACACCTTC.

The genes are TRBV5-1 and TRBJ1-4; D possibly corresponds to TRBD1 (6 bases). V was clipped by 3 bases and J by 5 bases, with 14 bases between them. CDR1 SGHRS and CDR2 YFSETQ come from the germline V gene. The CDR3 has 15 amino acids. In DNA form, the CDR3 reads TGCGCCAGCAGCTCCCAACAGGGTGGGAATGAAAAACTGTTTTTT. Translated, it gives CASSSQQGGNEKLFF.

CDR3 amino acids: CASSQDPGRLETQYF. The CDR3 region has the DNA TGTGCCAGCAGCCAAGATCCGGGACGGCTAGAGACCCAGTACTTC. This chain links TRBV14 with TRBJ2-5; D could derive from TRBD1 or TRBD2 (5 bases each). Germline V gene sequence: CDR1 SGHDN, CDR2 FVKESK. With 0 bases removed from V and 4 bases from J, the gap between germline ends came to 12 bases. The CDR3 runs 15 residues.

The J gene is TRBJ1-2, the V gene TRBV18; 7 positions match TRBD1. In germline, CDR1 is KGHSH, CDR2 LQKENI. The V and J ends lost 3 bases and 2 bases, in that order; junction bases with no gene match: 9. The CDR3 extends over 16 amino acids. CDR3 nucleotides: TGTGCCAGCTCACCCCCTCGACAGGGATGGAACTATGGCTACACCTTC. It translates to CASSPPRQGWNYGYTF.

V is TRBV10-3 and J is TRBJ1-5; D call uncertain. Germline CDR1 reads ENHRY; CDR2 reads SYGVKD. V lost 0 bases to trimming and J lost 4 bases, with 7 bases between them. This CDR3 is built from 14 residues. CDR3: CAISESTGNQPQHF. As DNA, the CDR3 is TGTGCCATCAGTGAGTCGACGGGGAATCAGCCCCAGCATTTT.